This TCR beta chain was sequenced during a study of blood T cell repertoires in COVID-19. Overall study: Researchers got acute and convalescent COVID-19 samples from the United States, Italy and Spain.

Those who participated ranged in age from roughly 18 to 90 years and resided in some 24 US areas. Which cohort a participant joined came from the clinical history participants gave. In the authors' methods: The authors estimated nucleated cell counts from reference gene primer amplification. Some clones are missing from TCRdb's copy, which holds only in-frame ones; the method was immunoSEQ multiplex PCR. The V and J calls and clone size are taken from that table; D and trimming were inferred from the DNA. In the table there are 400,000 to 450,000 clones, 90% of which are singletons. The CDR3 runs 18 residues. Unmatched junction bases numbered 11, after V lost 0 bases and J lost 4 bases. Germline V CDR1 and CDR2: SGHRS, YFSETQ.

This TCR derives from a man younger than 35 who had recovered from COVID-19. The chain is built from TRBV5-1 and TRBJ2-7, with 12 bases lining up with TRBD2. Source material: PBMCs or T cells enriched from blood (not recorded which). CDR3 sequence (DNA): TGCGCCAGCAGCTTGGTAGCTCCCGACCTAGCGGGAGGGTACGAGCAGTACTTC. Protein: CASSLVAPDLAGGYEQYF.